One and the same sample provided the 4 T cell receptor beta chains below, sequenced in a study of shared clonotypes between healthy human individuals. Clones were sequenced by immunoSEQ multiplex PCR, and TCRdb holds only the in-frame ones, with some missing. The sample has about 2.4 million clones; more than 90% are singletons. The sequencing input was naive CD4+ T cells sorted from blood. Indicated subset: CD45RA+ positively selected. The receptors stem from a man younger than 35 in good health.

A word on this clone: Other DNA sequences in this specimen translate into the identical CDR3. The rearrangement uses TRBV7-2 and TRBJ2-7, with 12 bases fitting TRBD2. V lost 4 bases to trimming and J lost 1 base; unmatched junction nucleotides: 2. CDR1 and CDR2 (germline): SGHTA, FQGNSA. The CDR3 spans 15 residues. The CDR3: CASSSGLAGSYEQYF. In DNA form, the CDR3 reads TGTGCCAGCAGCTCCGGACTAGCGGGGTCCTACGAGCAGTACTTC.

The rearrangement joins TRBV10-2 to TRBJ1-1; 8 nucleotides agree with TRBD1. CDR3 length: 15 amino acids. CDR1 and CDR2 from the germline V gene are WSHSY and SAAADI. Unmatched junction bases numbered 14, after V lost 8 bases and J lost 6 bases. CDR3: CASGSWGQVRPEAFF. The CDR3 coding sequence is TGCGCCAGCGGCTCGTGGGGACAGGTGAGGCCTGAAGCTTTCTTT.

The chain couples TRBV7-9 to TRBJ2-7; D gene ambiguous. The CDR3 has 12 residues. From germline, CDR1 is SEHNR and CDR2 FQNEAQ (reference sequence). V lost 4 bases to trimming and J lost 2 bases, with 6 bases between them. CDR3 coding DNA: TGTGCCAGCAGCTACACCCCCTACGAGCAGTACTTC. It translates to CASSYTPYEQYF.

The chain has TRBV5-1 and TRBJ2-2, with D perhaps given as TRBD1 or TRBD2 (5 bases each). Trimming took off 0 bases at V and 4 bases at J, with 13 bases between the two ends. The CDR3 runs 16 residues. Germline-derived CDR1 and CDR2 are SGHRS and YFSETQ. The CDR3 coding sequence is TGCGCCAGCAGCTTGGCCAATGGTGGGACCACCGGGGAGCTGTTTTTT. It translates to CASSLANGGTTGELFF.